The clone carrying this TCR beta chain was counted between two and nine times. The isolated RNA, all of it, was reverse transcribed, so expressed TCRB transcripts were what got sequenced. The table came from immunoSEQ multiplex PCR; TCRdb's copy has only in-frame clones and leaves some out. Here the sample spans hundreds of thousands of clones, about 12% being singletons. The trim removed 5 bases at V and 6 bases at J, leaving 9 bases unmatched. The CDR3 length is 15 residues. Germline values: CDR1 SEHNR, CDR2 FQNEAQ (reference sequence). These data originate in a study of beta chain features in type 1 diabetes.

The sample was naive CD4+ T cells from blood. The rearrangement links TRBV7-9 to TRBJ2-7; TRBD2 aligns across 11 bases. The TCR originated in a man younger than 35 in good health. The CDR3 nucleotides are TGTGCCAGCAGCCCGGGACTAGCGGACGGAGGCGAGCAGTACTTC. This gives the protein CASSPGLADGGEQYF.